This T cell receptor (beta chain) was sequenced during a study of shared clonotypes between healthy human individuals. Overall study findings and caveats: As a rule, naive subsets had a larger estimated richness than memory subsets.

CD8 cells regarded as naive lacked CD45RO, were positively chosen for CCR7, and omitted terminally differentiated effector memory CD45RA+ cells. Germline V lookup: CDR1 MNHEY, CDR2 SMNVEV (reference sequence). The CDR3 length is 14 residues. V was clipped by 8 bases and J by 2 bases, with 16 bases between them. Regarding this clone: The antigen is not known.

The data were produced by immunoSEQ multiplex PCR, yet TCRdb's version contains in-frame clones alone and is incomplete. Of 600,000 or so clones listed, 90% to 95% are singletons. The receptor was derived from a young woman in good health. The genes are TRBV27 and TRBJ2-7, with D perhaps matching TRBD2 (5 bases). The specimen was naive CD8+ T cells sorted from blood. The CDR3 region is CASSESGSTYEQYF. As DNA, the CDR3 is TGTGCCAGCTCTGAGAGCGGTTCTACCTACGAGCAGTACTTC.